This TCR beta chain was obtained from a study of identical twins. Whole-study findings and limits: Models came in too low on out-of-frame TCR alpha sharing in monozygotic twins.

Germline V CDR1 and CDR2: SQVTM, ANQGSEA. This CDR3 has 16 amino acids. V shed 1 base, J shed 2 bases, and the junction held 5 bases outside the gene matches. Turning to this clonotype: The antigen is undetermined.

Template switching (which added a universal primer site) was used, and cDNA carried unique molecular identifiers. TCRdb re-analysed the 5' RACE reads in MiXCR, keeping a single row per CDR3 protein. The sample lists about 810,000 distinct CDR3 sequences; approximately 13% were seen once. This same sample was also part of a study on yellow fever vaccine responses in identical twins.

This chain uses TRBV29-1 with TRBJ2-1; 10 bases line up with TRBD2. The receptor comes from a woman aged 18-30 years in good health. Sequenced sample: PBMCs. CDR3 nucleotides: TGCAGCGTTGAAGGTGGACTAGCGGTACCCTACAATGAGCAGTTCTTC. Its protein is CSVEGGLAVPYNEQFF.